This T cell receptor (beta chain) originates from a study of T-cell reconstitution after alpha-beta-depleted transplantation in children. This clonotype was seen more than once but under ten times. Its cognate antigen is unknown. As it was prepared, the TCRbeta library received unique molecular identifiers. TCRdb re-called the PCR reads through MiXCR, storing one row per CDR3 protein. The repertoire includes fewer than 550,000 distinct CDR3 sequences, about a sixth of them detected once, and 25% to 30% sits in the top ten. CDR1 and CDR2 (germline): DFQATT, SNEGSKA (reference sequence). This CDR3 has 12 amino acids. Trimming left V 3 bases short and J 5 bases short, with 10 bases between. Broader study findings: Newly generated T cells supplied most T-cell counts and diversity one year post-transplant. It was surviving recipient T cells and thymic progenitors that gave some patients high TCRbeta diversity at day 60. Alpha-beta T cells present about two months after transplant were reported to originate from several hundred expanded graft clones.

The material was PBMCs, mostly from graft donor cells, obtained 360 days after TCRalphabeta/CD19-depleted stem cell transplant. This receptor was obtained from a boy younger than two who had a stem cell transplant for Wiskott-Aldrich syndrome, so the T cells may come from the graft donor. This rearrangement joins TRBV20-1 to TRBJ2-5, with a weak D call TRBD2 (6 bases). The DNA for the CDR3 is TGCAGTGCTAGTGATGGGGGGGAGACCCAGTACTTC. Encoded protein: CSASDGGETQYF.